The next 10 T cell receptor beta chains were all read from a single sample in a study of shared clonotypes between healthy human individuals (dated by TCRdb to 2018 to 2020). To prepare the library, the immunoSEQ multiplex PCR assay was applied. TCRdb stores this immuneACCESS table with in-frame sequences only. Part of the clones is absent; in the studies checked, under half of the shortfall reflects unresolved V genes, and no reason is known for the rest. Counted in this sample were under 1,100,000 clones; about 76% of them appeared once. The ten largest clones represent approximately 1.5% of the sample. Sequencing input: memory CD4+ T cells sorted from blood. In the paper's terms, the cell subset or site label means: CD45RA-negative fraction. The receptors shown here come from a young man in good health.

The chain employs TRBV25-1 and TRBJ1-2, with D tentatively TRBD1 (6 bases). The CDR3 contains 13 residues. V was trimmed by 5 bases and J by 9 bases, leaving 16 bases between them. Germline V gene data show CDR1 as MGHDK and CDR2 as SYGVNS. As DNA, the CDR3 is TGTGCCAGCAGTAGCTTCAACAGGGATAGCTACACCTTC. Encoded protein: CASSSFNRDSYTF.

The table lists this clone with a count of one. This sequence joins TRBV2 and TRBJ2-7; 9 bases fit TRBD1. The length of the CDR3 is 13 residues. Per the germline V gene, CDR1 is SNHLY and CDR2 is FYNNEI. V was clipped by 7 bases and J by 4 bases; unmatched bases: 5. CDR3 sequence: CASKGTGMYEQYF. CDR3 nucleotide sequence: TGTGCCAGCAAGGGGACAGGGATGTACGAGCAGTACTTC.

The chain links TRBV4-1 to TRBJ1-1; 7 nucleotides match TRBD1. Germline V gene lookup returns CDR1 MGHRA and CDR2 YSYEKL. With 2 bases clipped from V and 3 bases from J, the junction kept 6 bases outside the gene matches. CDR3 length: 15 amino acids. As DNA, the CDR3 is TGCGCCAGCAGCCAAATGGGACAGCGGTACACTGAAGCTTTCTTT. This codes for CASSQMGQRYTEAFF.

This chain connects TRBV10-3 to TRBJ2-5; D might be TRBD1 (6 bases). The CDR3 is made up of 12 amino acids. Germline V gene lookup returns CDR1 ENHRY and CDR2 SYGVKD. V dropped 8 bases and J dropped 0 bases, with 7 bases sitting between them. The CDR3 DNA follows: TGTGCCATCGGACAGTACCAAGAGACCCAGTACTTC. It specifies CAIGQYQETQYF.

The chain recombines TRBV7-9 with TRBJ1-1, with 7 bases lining up with TRBD1. V lost 5 bases, J lost 0 bases, and 18 bases stayed unmatched. CDR3 length: 19 amino acids. CDR1 and CDR2 (germline): SEHNR, FQNEAQ (reference sequence). The CDR3 here is CASSLLISRGALMNTEAFF. The CDR3 DNA reads TGTGCCAGCAGCCTCTTAATATCCAGGGGGGCACTCATGAACACTGAAGCTTTCTTT.

V is TRBV5-8 and J is TRBJ2-3, with 8 bases aligning to TRBD2. This CDR3 has 14 amino acids. Trimming at V came to 3 bases and at J to 2 bases, leaving 2 bases not matched to a gene. Per the germline V gene, CDR1 is SGHTS and CDR2 is YDEGEE. The CDR3 DNA sequence: TGTGCCAGCAGCTCTAGCGGGTTCACAGATACGCAGTATTTT. This codes for CASSSSGFTDTQYF.

A single count supports this clone. The genes are TRBV5-1 and TRBJ2-7; 8 nucleotides agree with TRBD1. Germline CDR1 is SGHRS and CDR2 is YFSETQ. CDR3 size: 14 residues. V shed 4 bases and J 9 bases; nucleotides not matched to a gene: 12. CDR3 amino acids: CASSAGQGTSGQYF. CDR3 DNA sequence: TGCGCCAGCAGCGCCGGACAGGGTACATCAGGGCAGTACTTC.

This clone appeared a few times. This chain uses TRBV19 with TRBJ2-7, with 11 bases identical to TRBD1. The CDR3 extends over 15 amino acids. Unmatched junction bases numbered 9, after V lost 9 bases and J lost 2 bases. Per the germline V gene, CDR1 is LNHDA and CDR2 is SQIVND (reference sequence). The CDR3: CASAYGTGGTYEQYF. DNA for the CDR3: TGTGCCAGCGCATACGGGACAGGGGGTACCTACGAGCAGTACTTC.

The genes are TRBV5-1 and TRBJ1-3; 11 bases agree with TRBD1. Germline V gene lookup returns CDR1 SGHRS and CDR2 YFSETQ. The CDR3 consists of 16 residues. V dropped 0 bases and J dropped 3; count of bases not matched to a gene: 2. The CDR3 DNA follows: TGCGCCAGCAGCTTGGGGACAGGGGGCTTTGGAAACACCATATATTTT. Encoded protein: CASSLGTGGFGNTIYF.

The genes are TRBV7-2 and TRBJ2-1; D may be TRBD2 (6 bases). The ends were cut back, 3 bases at V and 1 base at J, with 13 bases in the middle. This CDR3 is 16 amino acids long. The germline gives CDR1 SGHTA, CDR2 FQGNSA. The CDR3 nucleotides are TGTGCCAGCAGCTTTTCCGTTGGGGGGTCCTACAATGAGCAGTTCTTC. Protein product: CASSFSVGGSYNEQFF.